This T cell receptor (beta chain) was profiled in a study of cytomegalovirus exposure and HLA in healthy donors. Across the whole study: Both the roughly 120 validation repertoires and the approximately 670 first-cohort repertoires used the same platform, as reported by a later analysis.

The table came from immunoSEQ multiplex PCR; TCRdb's copy has only in-frame clones and leaves some out. Among 330,000 or so clones listed, just over 85% were seen once. Notes on the study in general: Cytomegalovirus-associated TCR beta chains were listed, numbering some 150.

V was shortened by 2 bases and J by 1 base, with 6 bases between the two germline ends. From germline, CDR1 is MNHEY and CDR2 SMNVEV (reference sequence). The CDR3 runs to 13 residues. Worth noting for this clone: Its specificity is not known. Different DNA sequences within this sample yield the same CDR3.

The source material was PBMCs. The TCR originated in a woman aged 18-29 years in good health and CMV-seronegative. The chain links TRBV27 to TRBJ2-7; the D gene is possibly TRBD2 (5 bases). As DNA, the CDR3 is TGTGCCAGCAGTTTAACGGGGTCCTACGAGCAGTACTTC. It encodes CASSLTGSYEQYF.